This paragraph covers one T cell receptor (beta chain) sequence. With the 5' RACE reads reprocessed, TCRdb shows one record per CDR3 protein and no DNA. In total, the table holds 140,000 to 150,000 distinct CDR3 sequences. This sample is part of a study of monozygotic twins with inflammatory bowel disease. Germline V gene lookup returns CDR1 WNHNN and CDR2 SYGVQD (reference sequence). The CDR3 runs to 15 residues. This sequence originates from a human donor with ulcerative colitis or Crohn's disease, or a healthy co-twin of an affected twin (not recorded which). The genes are TRBV10-1 and TRBJ2-1. Sequenced material: blood. The CDR3 here is CASSELPSSYNEQFF.